Listed below are T cell receptor beta chains from one sample, sequenced in a study of shared clonotypes between healthy human individuals. Sequencing used immunoSEQ multiplex PCR; TCRdb keeps in-frame clones, though not all of them. Here the sample spans roughly 450,000 clones, about four fifths being singletons. Sequences were obtained from PBMCs. These receptors were taken from a woman aged 35 to 49 in good health. Some clones in this sample may be carry-over from other donors' samples. Both conserved end residues are part of each CDR3. Fields, in order: D gene, V gene, clone size, J gene, CDR3 DNA, CDR3 protein. D genes are given only for firm matches. Rows may omit the clone size; those that give it use once, few, many or a size class.

>.|TRBV5-4|.|TRBJ2-7
TGTGCCAGCAGCCTCGCCGGACAGATCCCCTACGAGCAGTACTTC
CASSLAGQIPYEQYF
>.|TRBV29-1|.|TRBJ2-3
TGCAGCGTTACCAAGGGACCCACAGATACGCAGTATTTT
CSVTKGPTDTQYF
>.|TRBV28|.|TRBJ2-1
TGTGCCAGCAGTTTAATGCGGAATTCCTACAATGAGCAGTTCTTC
CASSLMRNSYNEQFF
>.|TRBV7-3|many|TRBJ2-2
TGTGCCAGCAGCTTCGTGGCAGGGACGGGGGAGCTGTTTTTT
CASSFVAGTGELFF
>.|TRBV5-6|many|TRBJ2-1
TGTGCCAGCAGCTCCTACAATGAGCAGTTCTTC
CASSSYNEQFF
>TRBD1|TRBV7-9|.|TRBJ1-5
TGTGCCAGCAGCCAGGGGAAAGGGGGCGCGCAGCCCCAGCATTTT
CASSQGKGGAQPQHF
>.|TRBV18|.|TRBJ2-2
TGTGCCAGCTCACCAGAGGGAACCGGGGAGCTGTTTTTT
CASSPEGTGELFF
>TRBD2|TRBV4-3|.|TRBJ2-1
TGCGCCAGCAGCCAAACTAGCGGCTCCTACAATGAGCAGTTCTTC
CASSQTSGSYNEQFF
>TRBD1|TRBV29-1|.|TRBJ1-1
TGCAGCGTTGCACAGGGGCCGATGAACACTGAAGCTTTCTTT
CSVAQGPMNTEAFF
>TRBD1|TRBV28|.|TRBJ2-7
TGTGCCAGCAGTCAAGGACAGGGGGTCTCGGTCTACGAGCAGTACTTC
CASSQGQGVSVYEQYF
>.|TRBV18|.|TRBJ1-2
TGTGCCAGCTCACCGGATGGGGGAAACTATGGCTACACCTTC
CASSPDGGNYGYTF
>.|TRBV28|.|TRBJ1-4
TGTGCCAGCAGTCTAGGGCGGGGAGGAAATGAAAAACTGTTTTTT
CASSLGRGGNEKLFF
>.|TRBV19|few|TRBJ1-5
TGTGCCAGTAGATACAATAGCAATCAGCCCCAGCATTTT
CASRYNSNQPQHF
>.|TRBV14|.|TRBJ1-2
TGTGCCAGCAGCCAAGGGACAGCGCTTAACTATGGCTACACCTTC
CASSQGTALNYGYTF